The clone carrying this T cell receptor beta chain was detected only a few times. Its antigen is undetermined. Blood was drawn once from each donor into heparinised tubes. The draws averaged about 120 mL. Stem cell-like memory, regulatory, central memory and naive CD4+ cells were sorted via CD45RO/CCR7/CD25/CD127/CD95/CD27. Sequencing targeted expressed TCRB transcripts, as all isolated RNA had been reverse transcribed. Using immunoSEQ multiplex PCR, the repertoire was profiled, and TCRdb retains in-frame clones only, with some absent. The data show fewer than 350,000 clones, with around 16% seen just once and 0.015% to 0.019% held by the top ten. This sample is part of a study of beta chain features in type 1 diabetes. Study at large: In age, gender and cell yields, patients were similar to healthy donors.

V gave up 5 bases and J gave up 9 bases, with 17 bases separating them. Germline V gene lookup returns CDR1 SNHLY and CDR2 FYNNEI. This CDR3 spans 14 amino acids. General study results and limits: TCRB CDR3s were moderately but significantly shorter in Type 1 diabetes patients in all four CD4+ subsets. PCR might pick shorter templates more often, in the same way for patients and controls.

The clonotype comes from a man aged 18-30 years with type 1 diabetes. The sequencing sample was made of naive CD4+ T cells from blood. The chain combines TRBV2 with TRBJ2-1, with D possibly being TRBD2 (6 bases). The CDR3 DNA reads as TGTGCCAGCAGTTCTATCGGGAGTGTCGGTGAGCAGTTCTTC. Translation: CASSSIGSVGEQFF.